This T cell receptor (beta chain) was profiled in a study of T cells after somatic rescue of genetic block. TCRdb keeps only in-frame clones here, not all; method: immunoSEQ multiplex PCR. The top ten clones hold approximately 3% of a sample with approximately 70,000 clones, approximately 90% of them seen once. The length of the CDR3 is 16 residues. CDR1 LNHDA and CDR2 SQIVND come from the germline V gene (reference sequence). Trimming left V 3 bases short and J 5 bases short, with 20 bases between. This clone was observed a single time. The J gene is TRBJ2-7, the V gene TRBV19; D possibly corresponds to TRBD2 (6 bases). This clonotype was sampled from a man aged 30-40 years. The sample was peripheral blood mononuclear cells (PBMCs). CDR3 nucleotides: TGTGCCAGTAGTATGGACCTAGGAGGAGGGGCGGACGAGCAGTACTTC. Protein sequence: CASSMDLGGGADEQYF.